Reported below is one TCR beta chain. In the source study's methods: Amplification of reference gene primers was used by the study to estimate nucleated cell counts. The method was immunoSEQ multiplex PCR; TCRdb's version includes in-frame clones alone and lacks a portion of them. That table gives V, J and clone size, and the DNA gave D and trimming. The sample has some 220,000 clones, roughly 88% seen once. These data are taken from a study of blood T cell repertoires in COVID-19. Study as a whole: T cells, B-cell-depleted T cells, or PBMCs provided the cDNA or gDNA that served as material.

The germline CDR1 and CDR2 sequences are GTSNPN and SVGIG (reference sequence). The CDR3 has 15 amino acids. After removal of 3 bases from V and 8 bases from J, the junction contained 10 bases not matched to a gene. Cohorts were based on clinical histories the participants reported. The sample comprised PBMCs or T cells enriched from blood (not recorded which). The genes are TRBV30 and TRBJ1-6; 7 bases align to TRBD1. The clonotype was recovered from a woman aged 40 to 49 with acute COVID-19. The CDR3 spells CAWRPGTVNDSPLHF. CDR3 nucleotides: TGTGCCTGGAGACCAGGGACAGTCAACGATTCACCCCTCCACTTT.